This is a list of T cell receptor beta chains from one sample in a study of cytomegalovirus exposure and HLA in healthy donors. Assay: immunoSEQ multiplex PCR; the TCRdb copy retains only in-frame clones and omits some. This table has about 200,000 clones, 70% to 90% appearing once. Sequenced: PBMCs. The receptors were gathered from a young man in good health and CMV-seronegative. The CDR3 runs from the conserved cysteine through the conserved F or W. The order of the fields is clone size, D gene, V gene, J gene, CDR3 protein, CDR3 DNA. The D gene is left open where the match is weak. The size entry is marked missing in some rows and otherwise reads once, few, many or a size class.

size: .; D: .; V: TRBV4-1; J: TRBJ1-1; CDR3: CASSQTGMNTEAFF; DNA: TGCGCCAGCAGCCAGACAGGAATGAACACTGAAGCTTTCTTT
size: .; D: .; V: TRBV5-1; J: TRBJ2-3; CDR3: CASSLYPGSSTDTQYF; DNA: TGCGCCAGCAGCTTGTATCCGGGGTCTAGCACAGATACGCAGTATTTT
size: .; D: .; V: TRBV9; J: TRBJ2-3; CDR3: CASGPTDTQYF; DNA: TGTGCCAGCGGGCCCACAGATACGCAGTATTTT
size: .; D: .; V: TRBV10-3; J: TRBJ1-1; CDR3: CAIRGGGNMNTEAFF; DNA: TGTGCCATCAGGGGAGGGGGGAACATGAACACTGAAGCTTTCTTT
size: once; D: TRBD2; V: TRBV4-3; J: TRBJ2-1; CDR3: CASSQGPRGGYNEQFF; DNA: TGCGCCAGCAGCCAGGGACCTCGGGGGGGCTACAATGAGCAGTTCTTC
size: .; D: .; V: TRBV29-1; J: TRBJ2-7; CDR3: CSVEETYEQYF; DNA: TGCAGCGTTGAAGAAACGTACGAGCAGTACTTC
size: .; D: TRBD2; V: TRBV7-9; J: TRBJ2-3; CDR3: CASSLTGRGGRTDTQYF; DNA: TGTGCCAGCAGCTTGACGGGGCGGGGGGGCCGAACAGATACGCAGTATTTT
size: .; D: .; V: TRBV5-1; J: TRBJ1-2; CDR3: CASSPAGTYGYTF; DNA: TGCGCCAGCAGCCCAGCTGGGACTTATGGCTACACCTTC
size: once; D: .; V: TRBV13; J: TRBJ2-5; CDR3: CASSLRAVQETQYF; DNA: TGTGCCAGCAGCTTGAGGGCAGTCCAAGAGACCCAGTACTTC
size: once; D: .; V: TRBV7-9; J: TRBJ1-2; CDR3: CASSLSTSEGHGYTF; DNA: TGTGCCAGCAGCTTATCAACGAGTGAGGGCCATGGCTACACCTTC
size: .; D: TRBD1; V: TRBV14; J: TRBJ1-2; CDR3: CASSQRGQVESYGYTF; DNA: TGTGCCAGCAGCCAAAGGGGACAGGTGGAAAGCTATGGCTACACCTTC
size: .; D: .; V: TRBV2; J: TRBJ1-2; CDR3: CASTTANYGYTF; DNA: TGTGCCAGTACGACAGCTAACTATGGCTACACCTTC
size: .; D: .; V: TRBV29-1; J: TRBJ2-1; CDR3: CSVEVTPYNEQFF; DNA: TGCAGCGTTGAGGTCACACCTTACAATGAGCAGTTCTTC
size: .; D: .; V: TRBV5-1; J: TRBJ2-2; CDR3: CASGLGVGELFF; DNA: TGCGCCAGCGGGCTAGGGGTCGGGGAGCTGTTTTTT
size: .; D: .; V: TRBV6-5; J: TRBJ1-2; CDR3: CASSHGVAGDYGYTF; DNA: TGTGCCAGCAGTCACGGGGTGGCAGGGGACTATGGCTACACCTTC
size: few; D: .; V: TRBV4-3; J: TRBJ2-5; CDR3: CASSQEGRGTQETQYF; DNA: TGCGCCAGCAGCCAAGAGGGGAGGGGGACACAAGAGACCCAGTACTTC
size: .; D: TRBD1; V: TRBV18; J: TRBJ2-7; CDR3: CASSGDRPYEQYF; DNA: TGTGCCAGCTCAGGGGACAGACCCTACGAGCAGTACTTC
size: .; D: .; V: TRBV28; J: TRBJ2-2; CDR3: CASSLGGAKAGELFF; DNA: TGTGCCAGCAGTTTGGGGGGGGCGAAAGCCGGGGAGCTGTTTTTT
size: .; D: .; V: TRBV2; J: TRBJ1-5; CDR3: CASRMTDQPQHF; DNA: TGTGCCAGCAGAATGACAGACCAGCCCCAGCATTTT
size: .; D: .; V: TRBV28; J: TRBJ2-7; CDR3: CASSLRGKAAYEQYF; DNA: TGTGCCAGCAGTCTGCGGGGAAAGGCAGCCTACGAGCAGTACTTC
size: .; D: .; V: TRBV19; J: TRBJ2-1; CDR3: CASKEGLPYNEQFF; DNA: TGTGCCAGTAAGGAGGGGCTGCCCTACAATGAGCAGTTCTTC
size: .; D: TRBD1; V: TRBV7-9; J: TRBJ1-3; CDR3: CASSSADRGHGNTIYF; DNA: TGTGCCAGCAGCTCCGCGGACAGGGGACATGGAAACACCATATATTTT
size: .; D: .; V: TRBV5-1; J: TRBJ1-2; CDR3: CASSLGGVEYGYTF; DNA: TGCGCCAGCAGCTTGGGGGGAGTCGAATATGGCTACACCTTC
size: few; D: .; V: TRBV7-3; J: TRBJ1-1; CDR3: CASSLTGGADTEAFF; DNA: TGTGCCAGCAGCTTAACGGGGGGAGCGGACACTGAAGCTTTCTTT
size: .; D: TRBD1; V: TRBV9; J: TRBJ2-2; CDR3: CASSVAGTGFTGELFF; DNA: TGTGCCAGCAGCGTAGCAGGGACAGGTTTTACCGGGGAGCTGTTTTTT
size: .; D: .; V: TRBV5-1; J: TRBJ2-3; CDR3: CASSRTPGPSTQYF; DNA: TGCGCCAGCAGTAGGACACCCGGTCCCAGTACGCAGTATTTT
size: .; D: .; V: TRBV7-2; J: TRBJ1-1; CDR3: CASSRGAGTTMNTEAFF; DNA: TGTGCCAGCAGCCGTGGTGCCGGGACAACCATGAACACTGAAGCTTTCTTT
size: .; D: .; V: TRBV5-1; J: TRBJ1-2; CDR3: CASSLAGGLDPWSYGYTF; DNA: TGCGCCAGCAGCTTGGCTGGGGGGTTGGACCCGTGGAGCTATGGCTACACCTTC
size: .; D: .; V: TRBV20-1; J: TRBJ2-5; CDR3: CSAFQGTQYF; DNA: TGCAGTGCTTTTCAGGGGACCCAGTACTTC
size: .; D: .; V: TRBV28; J: TRBJ2-3; CDR3: CASSLEGIVTDTQYF; DNA: TGTGCCAGCAGTTTAGAGGGAATAGTCACAGATACGCAGTATTTT
size: .; D: TRBD1; V: TRBV7-2; J: TRBJ1-5; CDR3: CASSSATGAGGQPQHF; DNA: TGTGCCAGCAGCTCAGCTACAGGGGCCGGGGGTCAGCCCCAGCATTTT
size: once; D: .; V: TRBV7-9; J: TRBJ1-2; CDR3: CASSLARVNGYTF; DNA: TGTGCCAGCAGCTTAGCCAGGGTAAATGGCTACACCTTC
size: .; D: TRBD1; V: TRBV19; J: TRBJ1-5; CDR3: CASSPGQGQRGNQPQHF; DNA: TGTGCCAGTAGTCCTGGACAGGGGCAGAGGGGCAATCAGCCCCAGCATTTT
size: .; D: TRBD2; V: TRBV7-2; J: TRBJ2-3; CDR3: CASSPGGPVNTQYF; DNA: TGTGCCAGCAGCCCGGGGGGGCCAGTGAATACGCAGTATTTT
size: few; D: .; V: TRBV2; J: TRBJ1-1; CDR3: CASSRERLNTEAFF; DNA: TGTGCCAGCTCTAGAGAGAGGTTGAACACTGAAGCTTTCTTT
size: .; D: .; V: TRBV5-1; J: TRBJ2-5; CDR3: CASSLGWGQNQETQYF; DNA: TGCGCCAGCAGCTTGGGGTGGGGGCAGAACCAAGAGACCCAGTACTTC
size: .; D: TRBD2; V: TRBV2; J: TRBJ2-1; CDR3: CASSEEAGGWDEQFF; DNA: TGTGCCAGCAGTGAAGAGGCGGGGGGGTGGGATGAGCAGTTCTTC
size: .; D: .; V: TRBV6-1; J: TRBJ2-2; CDR3: CASSSRTATGELFF; DNA: TGTGCCAGCAGTTCACGGACAGCCACCGGGGAGCTGTTTTTT
size: .; D: .; V: TRBV4-2; J: TRBJ1-4; CDR3: CASSQIAGFNEKLFF; DNA: TGTGCCAGCAGCCAAATTGCAGGGTTTAATGAAAAACTGTTTTTT
size: once; D: .; V: TRBV4-1; J: TRBJ2-1; CDR3: CASSQDRGTYNEQFF; DNA: TGCGCCAGCAGCCAAGACAGGGGAACCTACAATGAGCAGTTCTTC
size: .; D: .; V: TRBV27; J: TRBJ1-1; CDR3: CASSLSVPGLNTEAFF; DNA: TGTGCCAGCAGTTTATCGGTCCCAGGTTTGAACACTGAAGCTTTCTTT
size: .; D: .; V: TRBV7-9; J: TRBJ1-1; CDR3: CASTVNTEAFF; DNA: TGTGCCAGCACCGTGAACACTGAAGCTTTCTTT
size: .; D: TRBD1; V: TRBV5-4; J: TRBJ1-2; CDR3: CASRRQGAHGYTF; DNA: TGTGCCAGCAGACGACAGGGGGCCCATGGCTACACCTTC
size: .; D: TRBD2; V: TRBV7-9; J: TRBJ2-5; CDR3: CVSSFIYLGLADFQETQYF; DNA: TGTGTCAGCAGCTTTATATACCTGGGACTAGCGGATTTCCAAGAGACCCAGTACTTC
size: .; D: .; V: TRBV11-2; J: TRBJ1-5; CDR3: CASSLASNQPQHF; DNA: TGTGCCAGCAGCTTAGCGAGCAATCAGCCCCAGCATTTT
size: .; D: .; V: TRBV5-6; J: TRBJ2-5; CDR3: CASSPPPTEYQGTQYF; DNA: TGTGCCAGCAGCCCCCCACCTACAGAGTACCAAGGGACCCAGTACTTC